The 30 T cell receptor beta chains below were found in one sample sequenced in a study of human T cells and chemical hapten exposure (dated by TCRdb to the early 2020s). The label giving this sample's time point can be read as: patch test 1, 2 weeks after DPC sensitization. This specimen's treatment or condition label, interpreted: therapeutic diphenylcyclopropenone sensitization with weekly scalp DPC. The method behind the library was RACE. Sequencing relied on a NextSeq 500. TCRdb trimmed the raw reads at Q25, called clones with MiXCR and kept productive beta chains. Every distinct CDR3 protein forms one entry, paired with its most common genes and DNA. This sample is represented by approximately 73,000 distinct CDR3 sequences; around a tenth of them were singletons. The top ten clonotypes cover around 1.5% of the sample. Sequences were derived from whole blood, sampled in connection with sensitization to the hapten diphenylcyclopropenone (DPC). These receptors all come from a woman in her 50s with alopecia areata. Some clones in this sample may be carry-over from other donors' samples.

The CDR3 DNA follows: TGTGCCAGCTCACCTACGGAGGGGGCAAGGGAGACCCAGTACTTC. Translated: CASSPTEGARETQYF. This chain uses TRBV18 with TRBJ2-5; a weak D match, TRBD1 (7 bases). The length of the CDR3 is 15 residues. Trimming cost V 3 bases and J 5 bases, with 16 bases left between them. Germline CDR1 reads KGHSH; CDR2 reads LQKENI.

The gene calls are TRBV6-6 and TRBJ1-5; 8 bases agree with TRBD1. CDR3 length equals 16 residues. V trimming: 4 bases; J trimming: 2 bases; junction bases outside the gene matches: 7. Looked up from germline, CDR1 is MNHNY and CDR2 is SVGAGI (reference sequence). DNA of the CDR3: TGTGCCAGCAGTTCGACAGACAGGGGAGGCAATCAGCCCCAGCATTTT. It encodes CASSSTDRGGNQPQHF.

This clonotype was counted at least ten times. J is TRBJ1-5 and V is TRBV5-6; D unclear. Trimming removed 4 bases at V and 1 base at J, with 9 bases between. There are 14 residues in the CDR3. Germline V gene sequence: CDR1 SGHDT, CDR2 YYEEEE. The CDR3 DNA reads as TGTGCCAGCAGCCCCGACGGGAGCAATCAGCCCCAGCATTTT. It is translated as CASSPDGSNQPQHF. Full variable domain (rest looked up from reference TRBV5-6 and TRBJ1-5): DAGVTQSPTHLIKTRGQQVTLRCSPKSGHDTVSWYQQALGQGPQFIFQYYEEEERQRGNFPDRFSGHQFPNYSSELNVNALLLGDSALYLCASSPDGSNQPQHFGDGTRLSIL.

The chain has TRBV10-3 and TRBJ1-5; tentative D call: TRBD1 (5 bases). Germline CDR1 ENHRY, CDR2 SYGVKD. The germline V and J ends were trimmed by 2 bases and 8 bases, with 10 bases remaining between them. This CDR3 region has 13 residues. CDR3 DNA: TGTGCCATCAGTGAGAAAAAAGGGGAGCCCCAGCATTTT. The encoded protein is CAISEKKGEPQHF.

A few counts support this clonotype. The chain employs TRBV5-1 and TRBJ2-2, with 9 bases that match TRBD1. CDR1 and CDR2 from the germline V gene are SGHRS and YFSETQ. V lost 6 bases to trimming and J lost 3 bases; unmatched junction nucleotides: 12. The CDR3 consists of 17 residues. This CDR3 reads CASTSGPGQGHTGELFF. The CDR3 nucleotides read TGCGCCAGCACTTCGGGCCCCGGACAGGGGCACACCGGGGAGCTGTTTTTT.

There are a few counts of this clonotype. The chain combines TRBV6-5 with TRBJ2-1; D is ambiguous. This CDR3 contains 15 residues. Germline V CDR1 and CDR2: MNHEY, SVGAGI. Trimming pared 6 bases from V and 5 bases from J, leaving 17 bases between. CDR3 sequence reads: CASRRIESRDNEQFF. Here the CDR3 DNA reads TGTGCCAGCAGAAGGATCGAGAGTAGGGACAATGAGCAGTTCTTC.

This clonotype was counted many times. The rearrangement uses TRBV18 and TRBJ2-7; the match to TRBD1 covers 8 bases. The CDR3 runs 18 residues. V shed 2 bases and J 4 bases; nucleotides not matched to a gene: 16. CDR1 is KGHSH and CDR2 is LQKENI in the germline V gene. CDR3 nucleotides: TGTGCCAGCTCACCAAAAGTTCCGCCGAGGACAGGGCATTACGAGCAGTACTTC. Protein product: CASSPKVPPRTGHYEQYF. Full variable domain (rest looked up from reference TRBV18 and TRBJ2-7): NAGVMQNPRHLVRRRGQEARLRCSPMKGHSHVYWYRQLPEEGLKFMVYLQKENIIDESGMPKERFSAEFPKEGPSILRIQQVVRGDSAAYFCASSPKVPPRTGHYEQYFGPGTRLTVT.

DNA for the CDR3: TGTGCCAGCAAAACAGGGGACCCTAACTATGGCTACACCTTC. Translating gives CASKTGDPNYGYTF. The chain uses TRBV6-6 and TRBJ1-2; TRBD1 aligns across 7 bases. Germline V gene lookup returns CDR1 MNHNY and CDR2 SVGAGI (reference sequence). The length of the CDR3 is 14 residues. With 7 bases clipped from V and 0 bases from J, the junction kept 5 bases outside the gene matches.

This chain joins TRBV5-1 and TRBJ2-1; 15 positions match TRBD2. V gave up 2 bases and J gave up 7 bases; unmatched junction bases: 19. The CDR3 runs 21 residues. Germline V gives CDR1 SGHRS, CDR2 YFSETQ. DNA of the CDR3: TGCGCCAGCAGCTTAGGCACCGGGACTAGCGGGAGGAGGGGACTAGGGAATGAGCAGTTCTTC. This gives the protein CASSLGTGTSGRRGLGNEQFF.

This clonotype was found a few times. V and J are TRBV5-1 and TRBJ2-5; D ambiguous. The V and J ends lost 2 bases and 1 base respectively, with 3 bases between them. Looked up from germline, CDR1 is SGHRS and CDR2 is YFSETQ. This CDR3 has 12 amino acids. CDR3 in amino acids: CASSFLQETQYF. DNA of the CDR3: TGCGCCAGCAGCTTCCTCCAAGAGACCCAGTACTTC.

This clonotype was counted only a few times. V is TRBV7-6 and J is TRBJ2-3, with a tentative D call TRBD2 (5 bases). Germline CDR1 and CDR2: SGHVS and FNYEAQ. Trimming removed 5 bases from V and 5 bases from J, with 23 bases in between. CDR3 length: 17 amino acids. The DNA of the CDR3 is TGTGCCAGCAGCCTGATTGATAAAGGGCGGGTAGGAGATACGCAGTATTTT. This codes for CASSLIDKGRVGDTQYF. Full variable domain (remainder filled in from reference TRBV7-6 and TRBJ2-3): GAGVSQSPRYKVTKRGQDVALRCDPISGHVSLYWYRQALGQGPEFLTYFNYEAQQDKSGLPNDRFSAERPEGSISTLTIQRTEQRDSAMYRCASSLIDKGRVGDTQYFGPGTRLTVL.

The chain carries TRBV5-1 and TRBJ2-7; D may be TRBD2 (6 bases). V gave up 2 bases and J gave up 2 bases, with 14 bases separating them. The CDR3 loop spans 15 amino acids. CDR1 is SGHRS and CDR2 is YFSETQ in the germline V gene. In DNA, the CDR3 is TGCGCCAGCAGCTTACCGGGACTCAAGACCTACGAGCAGTACTTC. Amino acid sequence: CASSLPGLKTYEQYF.

This clonotype was counted only a few times. Its ends do not fully match the called genes, so a read error is possible. The chain has TRBV7-7 and TRBJ2-5; D might be TRBD1 (5 bases). Looked up from germline, CDR1 is SSHAT and CDR2 is FNYEAQ (reference sequence). The CDR3 extends over 13 amino acids. The CDR3 region has the DNA TGTGCTAGCAGCCCCCAAGATACAGGGACCCAGTACTTC. Translating gives CASSPQDTGTQYF.

This clonotype came up a few times. The V and J genes are TRBV4-3 and TRBJ1-4; the match to TRBD1 covers 8 bases. Germline V gives CDR1 LGHNA, CDR2 YSLEER. The CDR3 runs 13 residues. The V segment lost 4 bases and the J segment 12 bases; nucleotides outside the gene matches: 7. Here the CDR3 reads CASSLRTGIELFF. The CDR3 DNA sequence: TGCGCCAGCAGCCTACGGACAGGGATCGAACTGTTTTTT.

This clonotype was detected only once. The chain links TRBV6-6 to TRBJ1-3; a weak D match, TRBD1 (6 bases). The CDR3 is made up of 14 amino acids. Trimming took off 10 bases at V and 0 bases at J, with 13 bases between the two ends. Germline loops: CDR1 MNHNY, CDR2 SVGAGI (reference sequence). CDR3 in DNA: TGTGCCATATGTACAGGGTCCTCTGGAAACACCATATATTTT. Translated, it gives CAICTGSSGNTIYF.

The DNA of the CDR3 is TGCAGCGTTTACGAGGACACTGAAGCTTTCTTT. Its translation: CSVYEDTEAFF. The chain carries TRBV29-1 and TRBJ1-1; no reliable D call. The ends were cut back, 5 bases at V and 3 bases at J, with 7 bases in the middle. Germline V gives CDR1 SQVTM, CDR2 ANQGSEA. The CDR3 is 11 amino acids.

This chain connects TRBV6-2 or TRBV6-3 to TRBJ1-5; D ambiguous. V lost 7 bases, J lost 7 bases, and 14 bases lay in between. Germline assignment: CDR1 MNHEY and CDR2 SVGEGT. The CDR3 is 13 residues long. The CDR3 DNA is TGTGCCAGCACTAGCGGGTCTGTCCAGCCCCAGCATTTT. This translates into CASTSGSVQPQHF.

The gene calls are TRBV27 and TRBJ2-7, with D perhaps matching TRBD2 (6 bases). Trimming removed 1 base at V and 2 bases at J, with 9 bases between. Germline loops: CDR1 MNHEY, CDR2 SMNVEV (reference sequence). CDR3 length: 14 residues. The CDR3 DNA reads as TGTGCCAGCAGTTTATGGGACTCCCCCTACGAGCAGTACTTC. This translates into CASSLWDSPYEQYF.

The chain couples TRBV27 to TRBJ2-7; no clear D. The CDR3 loop spans 15 amino acids. Germline V gene lookup returns CDR1 MNHEY and CDR2 SMNVEV (reference sequence). Trimming cost V 8 bases and J 0 bases, with 17 bases left between them. In nucleotides, the CDR3 is TGTGCCAGCTATCCCCGGGTCGATAGCTCCTACGAGCAGTACTTC. Its translation: CASYPRVDSSYEQYF.

Only a few counts were recorded for this clonotype. The chain carries TRBV7-9 and TRBJ1-5; tentative D call: TRBD1 (5 bases). Germline CDR1 SEHNR, CDR2 FQNEAQ (reference sequence). Between the trimmed V and J ends, which lost 4 bases and 5 bases, there was a span of 12 bases. CDR3 size: 14 residues. The CDR3 DNA reads TGTGCCAGCAGCTCATCAGGGCGTCATCAGCCCCAGCATTTT. Protein product: CASSSSGRHQPQHF.

As regards this clonotype: The junction departs from the called germline gene at one end, perhaps through a read error. The chain recombines TRBV7-6 with TRBJ2-5, with 7 nucleotides matching TRBD2. The CDR3 is 11 residues long. Germline CDR1 SGHVS, CDR2 FNYEAQ. This CDR3 reads CASGLSGTQNF. The CDR3 DNA sequence: TGTGCCAGCGGCTTGAGCGGGACCCAGAACTTC.

This clonotype was seen a handful of times. The rearrangement links TRBV30 to TRBJ2-3, with 8 nucleotides matching TRBD1. The V gene's germline CDR1 is GTSNPN and CDR2 SVGIG (reference sequence). The CDR3 loop spans 15 amino acids. CDR3 protein: CALKRTGPSTDTQYF. The CDR3 coding sequence is TGTGCGCTAAAGCGGACAGGGCCTAGCACAGATACGCAGTATTTT.

As to this clonotype: A much larger clone lies a single base off, so this may be a read error. CDR3 sequence: CASSAIGAPYEQYF. CDR3 DNA: TGTGCCAGCAGCGCCATAGGTGCCCCCTACGAGCAGTACTTC. The chain combines TRBV7-8 with TRBJ2-7, with unresolved D. CDR1 is SGHVS, CDR2 FQNEAQ, per germline. This CDR3 is built from 14 residues. The ends were cut back, 5 bases at V and 2 bases at J, with 13 bases in the middle.

This clonotype was observed at least ten times. This chain connects TRBV3-1 to TRBJ1-4; 8 nucleotides match TRBD1. Germline CDR1 reads LGHDT; CDR2 reads YNNKEL (reference sequence). This CDR3 comprises 17 residues. V was clipped by 3 bases and J by 0 bases; unmatched bases: 6. The CDR3 coding sequence is TGTGCCAGCAGCCACTCCGGACAGGGCGCAACTAATGAAAAACTGTTTTTT. It encodes CASSHSGQGATNEKLFF.

This clonotype has only a few counts. This rearrangement joins TRBV27 to TRBJ1-6; 9 positions match TRBD1. The CDR3 length is 14 residues. With 7 bases clipped from V and 8 bases from J, the junction kept 6 bases outside the gene matches. Germline V gene lookup returns CDR1 MNHEY and CDR2 SMNVEV (reference sequence). The CDR3 DNA reads as TGTGCCAGCAAACAGGGGGCGGGTCATTCACCCCTCCACTTT. This sequence encodes CASKQGAGHSPLHF.

This chain connects TRBV4-2 to TRBJ2-5, with D unclear. Per the germline V gene, CDR1 is LGHNA and CDR2 is YNFKEQ. The CDR3 sequence is 14 residues long. V lost 0 bases and J lost 5, with 10 bases in between. The CDR3 here is CASSQEHRPETQYF. The CDR3, as DNA: TGTGCCAGCAGCCAAGAACACCGCCCGGAGACCCAGTACTTC.

This clonotype has ten or more counts. The chain links TRBV25-1 to TRBJ2-7; 8 nucleotides match TRBD1. The V segment lost 4 bases and the J segment 6 bases; nucleotides outside the gene matches: 8. Germline V gene data show CDR1 as MGHDK and CDR2 as SYGVNS. The CDR3 loop spans 14 amino acids. The chain's CDR3 is CASSVTGGTLEQYF. CDR3 coding DNA: TGTGCCAGCAGTGTTACAGGGGGTACTCTCGAGCAGTACTTC.

This clonotype was seen at least ten times. This chain links TRBV29-1 with TRBJ1-1, with a possible D match to TRBD1 (6 bases). CDR1 is SQVTM and CDR2 is ANQGSEA in the germline V gene. The CDR3 covers 13 residues. V was clipped by 3 bases and J by 3 bases, with 11 bases between them. The CDR3 protein is CSVDSGGHTEAFF. As DNA, the CDR3 is TGCAGCGTTGATAGTGGGGGGCACACTGAAGCTTTCTTT.

This clonotype was picked up a small number of times. This sequence joins TRBV11-3 and TRBJ2-1, with TRBD2 matching over 7 bases. V was pared by 5 bases and J by 3 bases, with 7 bases of the junction left unmatched. The CDR3 runs to 15 residues. Germline CDR1 is SGHNT and CDR2 is YENEEA. The CDR3, as DNA: TGTGCCAGCAGCCCTTCGGCTAGCGGCTACAATGAGCAGTTCTTC. Protein sequence: CASSPSASGYNEQFF.

The sample holds a few counts of this clonotype. The gene calls are TRBV11-2 and TRBJ2-5, with 10 bases fitting TRBD1. The CDR3 spans 16 residues. After removal of 10 bases from V and 1 base from J, the junction contained 12 bases not matched to a gene. CDR1 is SGHAT and CDR2 is FQNNGV in the germline V gene. The CDR3 DNA follows: TGTGCCACATCATCCGGGGACAGGGGACTCCAAGAGACCCAGTACTTC. This sequence encodes CATSSGDRGLQETQYF.